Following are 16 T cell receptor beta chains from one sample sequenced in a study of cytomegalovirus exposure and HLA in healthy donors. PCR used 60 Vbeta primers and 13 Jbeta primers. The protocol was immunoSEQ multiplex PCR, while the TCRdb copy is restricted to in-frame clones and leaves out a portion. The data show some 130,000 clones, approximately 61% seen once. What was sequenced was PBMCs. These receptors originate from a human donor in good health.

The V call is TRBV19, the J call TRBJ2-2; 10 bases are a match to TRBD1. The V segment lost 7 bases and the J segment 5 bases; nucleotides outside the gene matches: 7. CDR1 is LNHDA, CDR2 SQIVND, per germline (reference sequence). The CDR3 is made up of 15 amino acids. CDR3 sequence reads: CASISGTGETGELFF. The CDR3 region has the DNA TGTGCCAGTATCTCCGGGACAGGGGAGACCGGGGAGCTGTTTTTT.

The CDR3 sequence is CASSLATGFYEQYF. CDR3 coding DNA: TGCGCCAGCAGCTTGGCGACAGGGTTTTACGAGCAGTACTTC. The chain combines TRBV5-1 with TRBJ2-7; 7 positions match TRBD1. The V and J ends lost 0 bases and 4 bases, in that order; junction bases with no gene match: 4. There are 14 residues in the CDR3. Germline CDR1 and CDR2: SGHRS and YFSETQ.

The CDR3 DNA sequence: TGTGCCAGCAGTGTCCAGGGTGCGAGCTCCTACAATGAGCAGTTCTTC. It translates to CASSVQGASSYNEQFF. The rearrangement uses TRBV6-1 and TRBJ2-1; tentatively, D is TRBD1 (5 bases). Between the trimmed V and J ends, which lost 4 bases and 0 bases, there was a span of 13 bases. This CDR3 contains 16 residues. CDR1 is MNHNS and CDR2 is SASEGT in the germline V gene.

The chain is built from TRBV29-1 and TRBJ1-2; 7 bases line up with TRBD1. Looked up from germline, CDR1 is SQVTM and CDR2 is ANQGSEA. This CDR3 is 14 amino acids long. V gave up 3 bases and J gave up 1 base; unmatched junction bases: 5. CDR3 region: CSVESGQSNYGYTF. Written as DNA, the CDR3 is TGCAGCGTTGAGTCGGGACAGAGTAACTATGGCTACACCTTC.

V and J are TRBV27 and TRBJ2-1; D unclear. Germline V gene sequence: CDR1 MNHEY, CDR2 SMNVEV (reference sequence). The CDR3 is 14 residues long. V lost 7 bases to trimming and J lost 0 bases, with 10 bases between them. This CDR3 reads CASMKFSSYNEQFF. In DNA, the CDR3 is TGTGCCAGCATGAAATTCAGCTCCTACAATGAGCAGTTCTTC.

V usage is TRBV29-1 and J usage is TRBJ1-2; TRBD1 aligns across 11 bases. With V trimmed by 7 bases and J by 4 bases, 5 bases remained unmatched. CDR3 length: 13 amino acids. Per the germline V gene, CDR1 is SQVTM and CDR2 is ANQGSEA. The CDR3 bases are TGCAGCGGGGGACAGGGGGATGGCTATGGCTACACCTTC. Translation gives CSGGQGDGYGYTF.

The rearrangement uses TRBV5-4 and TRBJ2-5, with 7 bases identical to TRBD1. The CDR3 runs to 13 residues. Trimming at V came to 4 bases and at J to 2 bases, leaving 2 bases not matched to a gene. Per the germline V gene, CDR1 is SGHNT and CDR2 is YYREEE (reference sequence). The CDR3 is CASSPGQQETQYF. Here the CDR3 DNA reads TGTGCCAGCAGCCCGGGACAGCAAGAGACCCAGTACTTC.

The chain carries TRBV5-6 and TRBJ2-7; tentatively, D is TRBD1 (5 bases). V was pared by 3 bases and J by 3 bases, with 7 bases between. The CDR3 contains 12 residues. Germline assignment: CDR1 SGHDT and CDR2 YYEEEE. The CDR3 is CASSSTDYEQYF. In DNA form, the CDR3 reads TGTGCCAGCAGCTCGACAGACTACGAGCAGTACTTC.

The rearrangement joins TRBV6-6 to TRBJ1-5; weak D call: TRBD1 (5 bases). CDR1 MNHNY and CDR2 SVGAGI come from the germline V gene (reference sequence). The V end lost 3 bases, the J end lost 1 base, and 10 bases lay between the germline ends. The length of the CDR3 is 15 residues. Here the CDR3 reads CASSYLKGSNQPQHF. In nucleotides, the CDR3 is TGTGCCAGCAGTTATCTTAAGGGGAGCAATCAGCCCCAGCATTTT.

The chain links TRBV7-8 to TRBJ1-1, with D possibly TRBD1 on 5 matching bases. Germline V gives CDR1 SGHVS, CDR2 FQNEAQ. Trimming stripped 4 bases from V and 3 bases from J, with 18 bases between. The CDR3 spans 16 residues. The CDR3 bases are TGTGCCAGCAGCTCAACGAGATGGGGCGGGGACACTGAAGCTTTCTTT. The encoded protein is CASSSTRWGGDTEAFF. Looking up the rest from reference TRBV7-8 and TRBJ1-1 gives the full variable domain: GAGVSQSPRYKVAKRGQDVALRCDPISGHVSLFWYQQALGQGPEFLTYFQNEAQLDKSGLPSDRFFAERPEGSVSTLKIQRTQQEDSAVYLCASSSTRWGGDTEAFFGQGTRLTVV.

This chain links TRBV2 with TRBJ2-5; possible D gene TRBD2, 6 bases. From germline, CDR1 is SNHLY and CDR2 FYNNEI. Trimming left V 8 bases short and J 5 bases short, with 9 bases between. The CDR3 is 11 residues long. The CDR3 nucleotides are TGTGCCAGCTGCCGGGGGGAGACCCAGTACTTC. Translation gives CASCRGETQYF.

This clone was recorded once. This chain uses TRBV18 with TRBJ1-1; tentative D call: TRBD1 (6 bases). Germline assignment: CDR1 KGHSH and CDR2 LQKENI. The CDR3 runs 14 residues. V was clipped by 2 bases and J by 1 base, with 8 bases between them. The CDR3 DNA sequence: TGTGCCAGCTCACCATGGACAGAGAACACTGAAGCTTTCTTT. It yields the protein CASSPWTENTEAFF.

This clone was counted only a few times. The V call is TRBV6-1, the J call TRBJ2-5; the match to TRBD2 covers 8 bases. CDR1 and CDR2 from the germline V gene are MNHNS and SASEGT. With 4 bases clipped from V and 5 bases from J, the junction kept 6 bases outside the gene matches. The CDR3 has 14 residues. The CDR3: CASSAGRGGETQYF. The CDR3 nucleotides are TGTGCCAGCAGTGCCGGGAGGGGGGGGGAGACCCAGTACTTC.

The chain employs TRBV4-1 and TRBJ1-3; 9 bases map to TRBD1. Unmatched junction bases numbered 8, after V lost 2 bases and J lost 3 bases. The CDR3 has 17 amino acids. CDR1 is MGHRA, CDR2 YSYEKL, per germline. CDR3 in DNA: TGCGCCAGCAGCCAACCACCCGGGACAGGGTTTGGAAACACCATATATTTT. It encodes CASSQPPGTGFGNTIYF.

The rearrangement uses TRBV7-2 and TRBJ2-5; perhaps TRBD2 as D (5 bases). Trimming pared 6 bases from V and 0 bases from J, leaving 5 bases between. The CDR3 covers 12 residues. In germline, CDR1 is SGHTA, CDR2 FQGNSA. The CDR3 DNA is TGTGCCAGCAGGGGAGACCAAGAGACCCAGTACTTC. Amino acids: CASRGDQETQYF.

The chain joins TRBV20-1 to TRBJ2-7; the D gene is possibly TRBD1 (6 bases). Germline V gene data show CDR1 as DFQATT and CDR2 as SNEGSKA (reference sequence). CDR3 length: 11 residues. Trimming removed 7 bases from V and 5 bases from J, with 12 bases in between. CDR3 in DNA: TGCAGTGTTTCAGGGGACGACGAGCAGTACTTC. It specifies CSVSGDDEQYF.